A single sample is the source of the 21 T cell receptor beta chains below, sequenced in a study of cytomegalovirus exposure and HLA in healthy donors. Vbeta (60) and Jbeta (13) primers were used in the PCR. The protocol was immunoSEQ multiplex PCR, while the TCRdb copy is restricted to in-frame clones and leaves out a portion. Of under 90,000 clones in the sample, around 90% were seen once. Specimen: PBMCs. These receptors were taken from a man aged 18 to 35 in good health and CMV-seronegative.

The chain combines TRBV5-1 with TRBJ2-5; TRBD2 agrees at 9 bases. The ends lost 0 bases at V and 3 bases at J; junction bases unmatched: 3. Germline-derived CDR1 and CDR2 are SGHRS and YFSETQ. CDR3 length: 15 residues. For the CDR3, the DNA is TGCGCCAGCAGCTTGGCCGCTAGCGGGAAAGAGACCCAGTACTTC. Protein: CASSLAASGKETQYF.

The gene calls are TRBV5-1 and TRBJ1-5, with 10 bases identical to TRBD1. Trimming at V came to 0 bases and at J to 5 bases, leaving 2 bases not matched to a gene. Germline assignment: CDR1 SGHRS and CDR2 YFSETQ. The CDR3 spans 15 residues. This CDR3 is CASSLGDRGYQPQHF. CDR3 coding DNA: TGCGCCAGCAGCTTGGGGGACAGGGGCTATCAGCCCCAGCATTTT.

This chain joins TRBV7-6 and TRBJ2-3; a possible D gene is TRBD1 (6 bases). Trimming shortened V by 5 bases and J by 4 bases, and 10 bases separated the two germline ends. Per germline, CDR1 SGHVS and CDR2 FNYEAQ. CDR3 length equals 13 residues. CDR3 coding DNA: TGTGCCAGCAGCGCGCCAGGGGCAGATACGCAGTATTTT. Translation gives CASSAPGADTQYF.

The chain couples TRBV15 to TRBJ1-4; possibly TRBD1 for D (5 bases). Trimming took 0 bases from V and 5 from J, leaving 10 bases between them. Per germline, CDR1 LNHNV and CDR2 YYDKDF (reference sequence). The CDR3 spans 15 residues. CDR3 amino acids: CATSRDVGGNEKLFF. The CDR3 bases are TGTGCCACCAGCAGAGATGTCGGGGGAAATGAAAAACTGTTTTTT.

This sequence joins TRBV29-1 and TRBJ2-7; 8 positions match TRBD1. The length of the CDR3 is 12 residues. Germline V lookup: CDR1 SQVTM, CDR2 ANQGSEA. V lost 6 bases, J lost 2 bases, and 3 bases stayed unmatched. CDR3 coding DNA: TGCAGCGTACGACAGGGGCCCTACGAGCAGTACTTC. Translating it yields CSVRQGPYEQYF.

V is TRBV11-2 and J is TRBJ1-5; D perhaps matches TRBD1 (6 bases). V gave up 2 bases and J gave up 6 bases, with 23 bases separating them. CDR3 length equals 18 residues. Germline V CDR1 and CDR2: SGHAT, FQNNGV. The CDR3 spells CASSLLGAGGGVSQPQHF. CDR3 DNA sequence: TGTGCCAGCAGCTTATTGGGGGCGGGAGGAGGGGTCAGTCAGCCCCAGCATTTT.

J is TRBJ2-5 and V is TRBV5-1, with 9 bases lining up with TRBD2. This CDR3 contains 13 residues. The trim removed 5 bases at V and 5 bases at J, leaving 4 bases unmatched. CDR1 is SGHRS, CDR2 YFSETQ, per germline. CDR3 in amino acids: CASSAGGMETQYF. The CDR3 DNA sequence: TGCGCCAGCAGTGCGGGAGGGATGGAGACCCAGTACTTC.

In DNA, the CDR3 is TGCGCCAGCAGCTTTACAGGGGGCTTAGATGAAAAACTGTTTTTT. Protein sequence: CASSFTGGLDEKLFF. The rearrangement uses TRBV5-1 and TRBJ1-4; 9 nucleotides align to TRBD1. CDR1 and CDR2 (germline): SGHRS, YFSETQ. The CDR3 spans 15 residues. V was pared by 2 bases and J by 6 bases, with 5 bases of the junction left unmatched.

This clone was observed a few times. The chain has TRBV28 and TRBJ1-1, with D perhaps matching TRBD1 (5 bases). The CDR3 is made up of 17 amino acids. Germline-derived CDR1 and CDR2 are MDHEN and SYDVKM. With 1 base removed from V and 1 base from J, the gap between germline ends came to 16 bases. Written as DNA, the CDR3 is TGTGCCAGCAGTTTATTGGTCGGGCCGACAGCGAACACTGAAGCTTTCTTT. This gives the protein CASSLLVGPTANTEAFF.

V gene TRBV28 combines with J gene TRBJ2-1, with 8 bases fitting TRBD1. The CDR3 spans 17 residues. V shed 5 bases, J shed 2 bases, and the junction held 11 bases outside the gene matches. Germline V gene sequence: CDR1 MDHEN, CDR2 SYDVKM. This chain's CDR3 is CASSAPRQGPAYNEQFF. The CDR3 DNA reads TGTGCCAGCAGTGCCCCCAGACAGGGGCCTGCCTACAATGAGCAGTTCTTC.

The rearrangement uses TRBV7-9 and TRBJ2-6; no reliable D call. CDR3 size: 16 residues. Germline CDR1 SEHNR, CDR2 FQNEAQ (reference sequence). V lost 3 bases to trimming and J lost 0 bases, with 9 bases between them. CDR3: CASSFRTTSGANVLTF. CDR3 in DNA: TGTGCCAGCAGCTTCAGAACCACCTCTGGGGCCAACGTCCTGACTTTC.

On this clone itself: The germline gene is not matched at one end of the junction; a read error may be the cause. The chain joins TRBV11-1 to TRBJ2-7; D possibly corresponds to TRBD2 (5 bases). Germline assignment: CDR1 SGHAT and CDR2 FQDESV (reference sequence). The CDR3 is made up of 15 amino acids. CDR3 DNA: TGTGCCAGCAGCTTATTCGGAGGCTACTACTACGGGCAGTACTTC. This gives the protein CASSLFGGYYYGQYF.

The count of this clone is one. The V gene is TRBV5-1, the J gene TRBJ2-1; the match to TRBD2 covers 14 bases. Germline V gene lookup returns CDR1 SGHRS and CDR2 YFSETQ. Trimming took 1 base from V and 8 from J; bases not matched to a gene: 5. The CDR3 contains 16 residues. For the CDR3, the DNA is TGCGCCAGCAGCTTGTTTGGGACTAGCGGGAGCTATGAGCAGTTCTTC. This encodes CASSLFGTSGSYEQFF.

The V gene is TRBV6-6, the J gene TRBJ1-5, with 11 positions matching TRBD1. J gave up 2 bases and V 6 bases, and 3 bases lay outside the gene matches. Looked up from germline, CDR1 is MNHNY and CDR2 is SVGAGI (reference sequence). The CDR3 sequence is 15 residues long. Here the CDR3 DNA reads TGTGCCAGCAGCGGACAGGGGGCGCGCAATCAGCCCCAGCATTTT. Residues: CASSGQGARNQPQHF.

This clone was detected once. This chain uses TRBV28 with TRBJ1-2, with 7 bases aligning to TRBD1. CDR1 is MDHEN, CDR2 SYDVKM, per germline. This CDR3 has 15 amino acids. The V and J ends lost 6 bases and 5 bases, in that order; junction bases with no gene match: 12. In DNA, the CDR3 is TGTGCCAGCAGCCCCCAGGGGGGACGGAAGTATGGCTACACCTTC. Amino acids: CASSPQGGRKYGYTF.

The chain joins TRBV28 to TRBJ2-3; TRBD1 might be the D (6 bases). Germline CDR1 is MDHEN and CDR2 is SYDVKM. There are 16 residues in the CDR3. V lost 3 bases and J 1 base, leaving 14 bases between the germline ends. The DNA for the CDR3 is TGTGCCAGCAGTTTCAAACAGGGTGGGGGCACAGATACGCAGTATTTT. Encoded protein: CASSFKQGGGTDTQYF.

The chain has TRBV9 and TRBJ2-1; 14 positions agree with TRBD2. Germline V gene sequence: CDR1 SGDLS, CDR2 YYNGEE. The J segment lost 1 base and the V segment lost 2 bases, leaving 8 bases of the junction unmatched. This CDR3 region has 19 residues. This CDR3 reads CASSVKGLAGDISYNEQFF. The DNA of the CDR3 is TGTGCCAGCAGCGTCAAGGGACTAGCGGGAGATATTTCCTACAATGAGCAGTTCTTC.

J is TRBJ1-4 and V is TRBV28; TRBD1 matches 7 bases. Germline V gene data show CDR1 as MDHEN and CDR2 as SYDVKM. The CDR3 runs 14 residues. Trimming removed 5 bases from V and 8 bases from J; junction bases left unmatched: 8. CDR3 loop: CASSPRRDSEKLFF. CDR3 bases: TGTGCCAGCAGTCCCCGGAGGGACAGCGAAAAACTGTTTTTT.

The genes are TRBV9 and TRBJ1-3; D is possibly TRBD1 (6 bases). The CDR3 covers 14 residues. From germline, CDR1 is SGDLS and CDR2 YYNGEE. V gave up 0 bases and J gave up 2 bases, with 6 bases separating them. This chain's CDR3 is CASSVGTAGNTIYF. The CDR3 DNA reads TGTGCCAGCAGCGTAGGGACAGCTGGAAACACCATATATTTT.

The genes are TRBV20-1 and TRBJ1-6, with D possibly matching TRBD1 (5 bases). CDR1 DFQATT and CDR2 SNEGSKA come from the germline V gene (reference sequence). The CDR3 is 11 residues long. V was cut by 0 bases and J by 14 bases, with 8 bases left in between. The CDR3 reads CSARDRQTLHF. The CDR3 bases are TGCAGTGCTAGAGATAGACAGACCCTCCACTTT.

This rearrangement joins TRBV28 to TRBJ2-5; 12 nucleotides agree with TRBD2. The assigned J gene may be wrong: the sequence end matches TRBJ2-7 better. The germline gives CDR1 MDHEN, CDR2 SYDVKM. The CDR3 is 15 residues long. As DNA, the CDR3 is TGTGCCAGCAGCCGCGGACTAGCGGGATTATACGAGCAGTACTTC. This encodes CASSRGLAGLYEQYF.